These 9 T cell receptor beta chains were all obtained from the same sample, sequenced in a study of CD8+ T cells in alopecia areata. RNA extraction and reverse transcription yielded cDNA as sequencing template. TCRdb's copy holds only in-frame clones and misses some; the assay was immunoSEQ multiplex PCR. The sample contains about 220,000 clones, about 57% of which appear only once. Treatment denoted: oral pan-JAK inhibitor, 5-10 mg twice daily. Sequenced material: CD4+ T cells sorted from blood, taken at week 4, from a patient treated with tofacitinib. The source is a human donor with alopecia areata.

This clone showed up just a few times. The J gene is TRBJ1-2, the V gene TRBV4-1; D unclear. The CDR3 runs 15 residues. Germline V gives CDR1 MGHRA, CDR2 YSYEKL. With 1 base removed from V and 4 bases from J, the gap between germline ends came to 13 bases. CDR3 loop: CASSQASRAGYGYTF. The CDR3 DNA reads TGCGCCAGCAGCCAAGCCTCCCGGGCTGGCTATGGCTACACCTTC.

The chain has TRBV7-9 and TRBJ2-5, with D hard to call. CDR3 length: 13 amino acids. Trimming pared 1 base from V and 1 base from J, leaving 4 bases between. Germline V gene lookup returns CDR1 SEHNR and CDR2 FQNEAQ (reference sequence). CDR3 DNA: TGTGCCAGCAGCTTAGACAGCCAAGAGACCCAGTACTTC. Translation gives CASSLDSQETQYF.

This clone was picked up a small number of times. The CDR3 sequence: CASRSIYEQYF. For the CDR3, the DNA is TGTGCCAGCAGGTCCATCTACGAGCAGTACTTC. V usage is TRBV6-6 and J usage is TRBJ2-7; no clear D. Trimming removed 6 bases at V and 3 bases at J, with 6 bases between. Per the germline V gene, CDR1 is MNHNY and CDR2 is SVGAGI (reference sequence). The CDR3 has 11 residues.

V gene TRBV4-3 combines with J gene TRBJ1-2, with D hard to call. Trimming left V 1 base short and J 5 bases short, with 2 bases between. The CDR3 is made up of 11 amino acids. The germline V gene encodes CDR1 LGHNA and CDR2 YSLEER. CDR3 DNA sequence: TGCGCCAGCAGCCAAGGGTATGGCTACACCTTC. Encoded protein: CASSQGYGYTF.

This chain links TRBV25-1 with TRBJ1-6, with D possibly TRBD1 on 5 matching bases. Trimming pared 6 bases from V and 5 bases from J, leaving 14 bases between. In germline, CDR1 is MGHDK, CDR2 SYGVNS. This CDR3 has 15 amino acids. In DNA, the CDR3 is TGTGCCAGCAGAGGGCCAGGGAAAAATAATTCACCCCTCCACTTT. It yields the protein CASRGPGKNNSPLHF.

The V and J genes are TRBV7-2 and TRBJ2-4, with D perhaps matching TRBD2 (7 bases). Germline-derived CDR1 and CDR2 are SGHTA and FQGNSA. Between the trimmed V and J ends, which lost 5 bases and 7 bases, there was a span of 18 bases. This CDR3 has 15 amino acids. CDR3 sequence: CASSVVGGGPNIQYF. For the CDR3, the DNA is TGTGCCAGCAGCGTCGTCGGCGGGGGCCCTAACATTCAGTACTTC.

The table lists this clone with a few counts. The rearrangement uses TRBV10-2 and TRBJ2-3; 9 nucleotides align to TRBD2. The ends lost 11 bases at V and 6 bases at J; junction bases unmatched: 12. This CDR3 is 14 amino acids long. Germline CDR1 WSHSY, CDR2 SAAADI. The CDR3 coding sequence is TGCGCCGTCAAGGGAGCGGGGGGAACGGATACGCAGTATTTT. Translation gives CAVKGAGGTDTQYF.

Worth noting for this clone: A much larger clonotype is one base distant, so this may be a read error. This chain connects TRBV6-5 to TRBJ2-5; D not resolved. Trimming took 6 bases from V and 3 from J, leaving 5 bases between them. CDR3 length: 11 residues. Germline assignment: CDR1 MNHEY and CDR2 SVGAGI. CDR3 in DNA: TGTGCCAGCAGCTTGAAAGAGACCCAGTACTTC. Its translation is CASSLKETQYF.

The chain uses TRBV6-1 and TRBJ1-4, with a weak D call TRBD1 (5 bases). V was cut by 7 bases and J by 0 bases, with 12 bases left in between. Germline V gene sequence: CDR1 MNHNS, CDR2 SASEGT. The CDR3 loop spans 15 amino acids. CDR3 nucleotide sequence: TGTGCCAGCAAGGTGACAGACGCAACTAATGAAAAACTGTTTTTT. Its protein product is CASKVTDATNEKLFF.